This T cell receptor beta chain was documented in a study of blood T cells in healthy people across ages. Germline V gives CDR1 SQVTM, CDR2 ANQGSEA. Trimming pared 3 bases from V and 1 base from J, leaving 11 bases between. This CDR3 contains 14 residues. A second roughly 7 to 11 cycle PCR used barcoded and J-beta primers. Each CDR3 protein is one row after TCRdb ran MiXCR on the 5' RACE reads. The sample has 650,000 to 900,000 distinct CDR3 sequences, 60% to 80% seen once. The sequencing sample was made of blood. The receptor was derived from a man younger than 45 in good health. This chain connects TRBV29-1 to TRBJ2-3, with unresolved D. CDR3 sequence reads: CSVDPRPGTDTQYF. In DNA, the CDR3 is TGCAGCGTTGATCCAAGACCCGGCACAGATACGCAGTATTTT.